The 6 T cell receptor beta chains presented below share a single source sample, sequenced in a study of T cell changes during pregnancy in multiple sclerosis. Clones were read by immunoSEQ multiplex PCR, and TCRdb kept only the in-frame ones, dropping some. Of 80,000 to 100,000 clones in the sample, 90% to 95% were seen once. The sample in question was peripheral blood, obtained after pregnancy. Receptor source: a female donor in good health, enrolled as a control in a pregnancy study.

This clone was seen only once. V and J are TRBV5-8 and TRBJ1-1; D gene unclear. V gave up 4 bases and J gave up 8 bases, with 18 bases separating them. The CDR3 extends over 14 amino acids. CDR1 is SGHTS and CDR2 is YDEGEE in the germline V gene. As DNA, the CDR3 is TGTGCCAGCAGCCCCTGGCGTTCGGGAACGGAAGCTTTCTTT. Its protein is CASSPWRSGTEAFF.

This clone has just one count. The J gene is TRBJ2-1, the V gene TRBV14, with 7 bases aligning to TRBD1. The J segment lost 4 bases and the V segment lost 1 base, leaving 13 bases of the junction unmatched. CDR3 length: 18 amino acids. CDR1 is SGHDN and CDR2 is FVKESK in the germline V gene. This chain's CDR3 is CASSQARQGYLSYNEQFF. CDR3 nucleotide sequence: TGTGCCAGCAGCCAAGCGCGACAGGGTTACTTATCTTACAATGAGCAGTTCTTC.

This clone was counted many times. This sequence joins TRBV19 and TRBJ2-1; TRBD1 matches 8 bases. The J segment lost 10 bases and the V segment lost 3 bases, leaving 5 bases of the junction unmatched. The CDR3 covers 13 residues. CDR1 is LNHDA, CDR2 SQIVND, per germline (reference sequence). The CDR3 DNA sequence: TGTGCCAGTAGTATTACAGGGGACAGGGAGCAGTTCTTC. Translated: CASSITGDREQFF.

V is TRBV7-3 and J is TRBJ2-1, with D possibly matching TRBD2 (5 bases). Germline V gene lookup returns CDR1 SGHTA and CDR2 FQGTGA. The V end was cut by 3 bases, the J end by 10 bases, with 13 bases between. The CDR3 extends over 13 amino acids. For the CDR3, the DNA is TGTGCCAGCAGCTTGGAGGTCTTCAGGGAGCAGTTCTTC. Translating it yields CASSLEVFREQFF. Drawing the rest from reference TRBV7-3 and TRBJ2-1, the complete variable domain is GAGVSQTPSNKVTEKGKYVELRCDPISGHTALYWYRQSLGQGPEFLIYFQGTGAADDSGLPNDRFFAVRPEGSVSTLKIQRTERGDSAVYLCASSLEVFREQFFGPGTRLTVL.

Here the CDR3 reads CASSYSRGGDEKLFF. CDR3 bases: TGTGCCAGCAGTTACTCAAGGGGAGGGGATGAAAAACTGTTTTTT. The V gene is TRBV6-5, the J gene TRBJ1-4; D perhaps matches TRBD1 (5 bases). V lost 0 bases and J 6 bases, leaving 11 bases between the germline ends. The CDR3 covers 15 residues. The germline CDR1 and CDR2 sequences are MNHEY and SVGAGI.

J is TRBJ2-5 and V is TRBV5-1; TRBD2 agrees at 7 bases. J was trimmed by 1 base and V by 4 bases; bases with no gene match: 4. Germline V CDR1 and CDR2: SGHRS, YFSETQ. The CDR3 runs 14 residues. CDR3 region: CASSATSAQETQYF. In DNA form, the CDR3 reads TGCGCCAGCAGCGCCACTAGCGCCCAAGAGACCCAGTACTTC.